This section outlines one T cell receptor beta chain sequence together with its context. Given a much more abundant clone one base away, this may be a read error. Per germline, CDR1 SEHNR and CDR2 FQNEAQ (reference sequence). The CDR3 runs to 12 residues. These data come from a study of regulatory T cells in long-lasting Graves disease. Time point defined: newly diagnosed GD, antithyroid drugs for less than 3 months. Making the TCR library involved RNA that had been extracted from PBMCs. Investigators prepared the TCR beta libraries by applying iRepertoire HTBI primers and Arm-PCR of CDR3 regions. Using its own MiXCR run on the multiplex PCR reads, TCRdb lists one record per CDR3 protein. Here the sample spans about 620,000 distinct CDR3 sequences, 15% to 20% being singletons. This same sample was also taken into another study, of T cells in Graves' hyperthyroidism and ophthalmopathy.

V gene TRBV7-9 combines with J gene TRBJ2-3; tentative D call: TRBD1 (6 bases). The TCR was taken from a woman aged 25 to 39 with Graves disease. The source material was peripheral blood mononuclear cells (PBMCs), sampled at new diagnosis, from a patient treated with antithyroid drugs. The CDR3 DNA reads TGTGCCAGCAGCCTAAACAGGGAGACAACTTTCTTT. This encodes CASSLNRETTFF.